This T cell receptor (beta chain) was found in a study of T cells after yellow fever vaccination. Study-level findings and limits: Though it reached lower strength, the secondary response hit its peak faster, day 5 versus 15.

The V gene's germline CDR1 is SNHLY and CDR2 FYNNEI. The CDR3 runs to 13 residues. V was pared by 11 bases and J by 3 bases, with 13 bases between. Production of TCR cDNA was by 5'RACE template switching, which also added a universal primer site and UMIs. TCRdb reprocessed the 5' RACE reads with MiXCR, giving one entry per CDR3 protein. Among approximately 550,000 distinct CDR3 sequences listed, roughly 14% were seen once. Regarding this clonotype: Its antigen is unidentified.

The sequence came from a man aged 25 to 40 who received the YFV17D yellow fever vaccine. The chain couples TRBV2 to TRBJ2-2; D is unresolved. The sample in question was PBMCs, obtained on the day of the yellow fever booster vaccination. The CDR3 loop is CAGSREHTGELFF. The CDR3 bases are TGTGCCGGTTCGCGTGAGCACACCGGGGAGCTGTTTTTT.